This TCR beta chain was captured in a study of T cells in Graves' hyperthyroidism and ophthalmopathy. Clinical symptoms, serum thyroxine and TRAb, thyroid ultrasound and orbital computed tomography were used for the diagnoses. Amplification of TCR beta CDR3 regions was performed using RNA transcripts as template. In the first-round RT-PCR of the TCR CDR3, the HTBI primer set was used. TCRdb used MiXCR to reprocess the multiplex PCR reads, holding one entry per CDR3 protein. The table lists about 520,000 distinct CDR3 sequences, roughly 20% of them singletons. As for this clonotype: A much larger clonotype is one base distant, so this may be a read error. A read error is likely, as this CDR3 ends without the conserved phenylalanine or tryptophan.

Sequenced sample: blood. The clonotype comes from a man between 18 and 29 years old with Graves' hyperthyroidism.

The CDR3 DNA reads as TGTGCCACCGGACTTAGGGCAGTTCAAAATAGCAATCAGCCCCAGCATGTT. Its protein product is CATGLRAVQNSNQPQHV. The chain combines TRBV19 with TRBJ1-5; D gene unclear. Trimming removed 10 bases from V and 0 bases from J, with 22 bases in between. Germline V gene sequence: CDR1 LNHDA, CDR2 SQIVND (reference sequence). The CDR3 loop spans 17 amino acids.